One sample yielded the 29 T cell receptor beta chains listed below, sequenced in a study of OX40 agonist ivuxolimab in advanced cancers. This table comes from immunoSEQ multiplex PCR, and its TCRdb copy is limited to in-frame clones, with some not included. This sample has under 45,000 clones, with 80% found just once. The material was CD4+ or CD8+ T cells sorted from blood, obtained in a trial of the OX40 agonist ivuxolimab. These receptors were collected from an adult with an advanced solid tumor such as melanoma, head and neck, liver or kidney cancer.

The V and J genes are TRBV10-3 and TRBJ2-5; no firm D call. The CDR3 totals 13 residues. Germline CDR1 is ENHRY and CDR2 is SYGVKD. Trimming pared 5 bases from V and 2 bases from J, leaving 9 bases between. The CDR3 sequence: CAISPTAQETQYF. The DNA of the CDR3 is TGTGCCATCAGTCCGACGGCGCAAGAGACCCAGTACTTC.

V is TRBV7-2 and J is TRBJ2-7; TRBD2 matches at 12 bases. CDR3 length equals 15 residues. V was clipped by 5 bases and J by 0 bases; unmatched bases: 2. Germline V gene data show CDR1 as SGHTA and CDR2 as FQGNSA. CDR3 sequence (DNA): TGTGCCAGCAGCCGGACTAGCGGGGCCTCCTACGAGCAGTACTTC. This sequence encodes CASSRTSGASYEQYF. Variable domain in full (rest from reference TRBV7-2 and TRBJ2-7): GAGVSQSPSNKVTEKGKDVELRCDPISGHTALYWYRQSLGQGLEFLIYFQGNSAPDKSGLPSDRFSAERTGGSVSTLTIQRTQQEDSAVYLCASSRTSGASYEQYFGPGTRLTVT.

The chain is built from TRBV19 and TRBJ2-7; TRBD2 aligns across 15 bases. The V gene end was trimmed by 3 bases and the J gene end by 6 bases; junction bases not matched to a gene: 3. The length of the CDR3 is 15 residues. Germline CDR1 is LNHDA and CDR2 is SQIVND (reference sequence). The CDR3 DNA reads TGTGCCAGTAGTATTCAGGGACTAGCGGGAGGCGAGCAGTACTTC. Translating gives CASSIQGLAGGEQYF.

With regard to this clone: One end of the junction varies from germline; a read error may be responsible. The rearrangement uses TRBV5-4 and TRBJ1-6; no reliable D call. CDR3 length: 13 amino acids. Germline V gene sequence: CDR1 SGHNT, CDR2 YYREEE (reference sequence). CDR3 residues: CASSQIEDSPLHF. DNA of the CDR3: TGCGCCAGCAGCCAAATTGAGGACTCACCCCTCCACTTT.

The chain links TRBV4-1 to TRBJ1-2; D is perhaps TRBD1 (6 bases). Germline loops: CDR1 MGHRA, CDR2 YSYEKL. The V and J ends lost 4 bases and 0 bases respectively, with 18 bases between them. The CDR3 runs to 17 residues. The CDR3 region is CASSPHLSRTANYGYTF. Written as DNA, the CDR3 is TGCGCCAGCAGCCCACACCTCTCCCGGACAGCTAACTATGGCTACACCTTC.

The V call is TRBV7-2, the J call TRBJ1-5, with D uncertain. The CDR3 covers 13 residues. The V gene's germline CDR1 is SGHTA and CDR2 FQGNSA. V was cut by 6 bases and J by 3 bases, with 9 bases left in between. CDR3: CASSGGYNQPQHF. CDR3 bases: TGTGCCAGCAGTGGTGGTTACAATCAGCCCCAGCATTTT.

CDR3 in amino acids: CASSRGSETQYF. The CDR3 DNA is TGTGCCAGCAGCAGGGGTTCGGAGACCCAGTACTTC. The chain is built from TRBV5-6 and TRBJ2-5; D perhaps matches TRBD1 (5 bases). Trimming cost V 4 bases and J 5 bases, with 9 bases left between them. The germline V gene encodes CDR1 SGHDT and CDR2 YYEEEE. The CDR3 sequence is 12 residues long.

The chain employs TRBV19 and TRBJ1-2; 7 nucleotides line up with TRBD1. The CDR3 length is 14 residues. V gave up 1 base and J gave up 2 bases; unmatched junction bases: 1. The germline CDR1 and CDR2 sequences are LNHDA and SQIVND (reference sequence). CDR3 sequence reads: CASSIVQGNYGYTF. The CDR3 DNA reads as TGTGCCAGTAGTATAGTACAGGGGAACTATGGCTACACCTTC.

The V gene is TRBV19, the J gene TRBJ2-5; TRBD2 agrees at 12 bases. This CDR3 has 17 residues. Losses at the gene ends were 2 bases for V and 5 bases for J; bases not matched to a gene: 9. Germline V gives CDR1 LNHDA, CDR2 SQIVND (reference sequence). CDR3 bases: TGTGCCAGTAGTATAACGGGACTAGCGGGCGGGCGGGAGACCCAGTACTTC. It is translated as CASSITGLAGGRETQYF.

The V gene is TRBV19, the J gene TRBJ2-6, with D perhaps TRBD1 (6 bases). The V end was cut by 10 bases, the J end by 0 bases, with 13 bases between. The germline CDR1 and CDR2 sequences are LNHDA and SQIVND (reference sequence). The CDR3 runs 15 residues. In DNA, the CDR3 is TGTGCCACCAGGACAGTTGGCTCTGGGGCCAACGTCCTGACTTTC. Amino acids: CATRTVGSGANVLTF.

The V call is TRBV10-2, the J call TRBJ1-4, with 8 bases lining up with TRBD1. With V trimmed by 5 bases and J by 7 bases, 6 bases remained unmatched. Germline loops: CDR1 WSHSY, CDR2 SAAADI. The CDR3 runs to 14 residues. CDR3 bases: TGCGCCAGCAGTTCAGGGGGCGCGGGTGAAAAACTGTTTTTT. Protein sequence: CASSSGGAGEKLFF.

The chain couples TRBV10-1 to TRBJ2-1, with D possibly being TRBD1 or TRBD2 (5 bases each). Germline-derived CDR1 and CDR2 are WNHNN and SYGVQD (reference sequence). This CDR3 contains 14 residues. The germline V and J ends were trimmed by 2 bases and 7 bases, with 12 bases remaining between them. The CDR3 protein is CASSETGGRNEQFF. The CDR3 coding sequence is TGCGCCAGCAGTGAGACTGGGGGTAGGAATGAGCAGTTCTTC.

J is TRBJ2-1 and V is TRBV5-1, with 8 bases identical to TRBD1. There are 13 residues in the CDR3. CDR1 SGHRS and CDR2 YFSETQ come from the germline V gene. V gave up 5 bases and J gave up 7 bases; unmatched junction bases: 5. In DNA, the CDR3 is TGCGCCAGCAGGGCGACAGGGGTTAATGAGCAGTTCTTC. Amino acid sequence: CASRATGVNEQFF.

The CDR3, as DNA: TGTGCCAGTAGTATTGGTATAGATGGCTACACCTTC. It specifies CASSIGIDGYTF. This chain uses TRBV19 with TRBJ1-2, with D hard to call. This CDR3 has 12 residues. Germline V gene lookup returns CDR1 LNHDA and CDR2 SQIVND (reference sequence). V gave up 3 bases and J gave up 6 bases, with 8 bases separating them.

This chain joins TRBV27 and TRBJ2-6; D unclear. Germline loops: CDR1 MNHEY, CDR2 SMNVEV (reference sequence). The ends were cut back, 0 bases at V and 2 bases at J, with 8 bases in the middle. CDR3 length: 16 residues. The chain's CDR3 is CASSLSSGAGANVLTF. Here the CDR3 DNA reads TGTGCCAGCAGTTTATCATCGGGCGCTGGGGCCAACGTCCTGACTTTC.

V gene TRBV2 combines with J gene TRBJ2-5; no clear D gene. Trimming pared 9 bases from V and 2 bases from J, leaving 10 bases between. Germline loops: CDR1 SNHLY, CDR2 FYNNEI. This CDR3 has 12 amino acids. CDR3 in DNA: TGTGCCAGTGGAACACAGCAAGAGACCCAGTACTTC. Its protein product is CASGTQQETQYF. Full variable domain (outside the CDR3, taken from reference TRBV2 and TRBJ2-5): EPEVTQTPSHQVTQMGQEVILRCVPISNHLYFYWYRQILGQKVEFLVSFYNNEISEKSEIFDDQFSVERPDGSNFTLKIRSTKLEDSAMYFCASGTQQETQYFGPGTRLLVL.

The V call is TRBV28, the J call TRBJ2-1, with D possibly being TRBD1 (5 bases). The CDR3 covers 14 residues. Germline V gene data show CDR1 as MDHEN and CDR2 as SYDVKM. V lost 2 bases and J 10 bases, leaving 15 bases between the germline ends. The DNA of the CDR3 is TGTGCCAGCAGTTTAGGGTCAGGGCCGGTAGAGCAGTTCTTC. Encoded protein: CASSLGSGPVEQFF.

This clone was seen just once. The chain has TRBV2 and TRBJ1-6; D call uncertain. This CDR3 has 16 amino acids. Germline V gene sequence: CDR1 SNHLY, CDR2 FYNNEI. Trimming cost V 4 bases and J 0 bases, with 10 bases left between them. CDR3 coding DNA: TGTGCCAGCAGTGTAAGGGCAAGCTCCTATAATTCACCCCTCCACTTT. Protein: CASSVRASSYNSPLHF.

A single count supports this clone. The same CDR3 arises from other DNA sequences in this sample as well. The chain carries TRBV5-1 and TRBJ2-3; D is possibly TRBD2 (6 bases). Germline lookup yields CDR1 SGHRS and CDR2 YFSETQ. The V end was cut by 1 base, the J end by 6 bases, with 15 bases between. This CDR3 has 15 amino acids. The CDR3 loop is CASSLTGGVTDTQYF. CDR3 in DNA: TGCGCCAGCAGCTTGACCGGCGGGGTCACGGATACGCAGTATTTT.

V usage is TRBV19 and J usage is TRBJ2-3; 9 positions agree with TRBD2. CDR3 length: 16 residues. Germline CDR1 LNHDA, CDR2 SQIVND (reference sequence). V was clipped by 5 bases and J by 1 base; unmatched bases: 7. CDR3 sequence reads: CASSLRASGGTDTQYF. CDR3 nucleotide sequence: TGTGCCAGTAGTCTCCGGGCTAGCGGGGGCACAGATACGCAGTATTTT.

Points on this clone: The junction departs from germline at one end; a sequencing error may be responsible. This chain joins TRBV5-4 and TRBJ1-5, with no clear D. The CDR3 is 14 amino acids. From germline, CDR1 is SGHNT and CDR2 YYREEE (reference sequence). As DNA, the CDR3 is TGCGCCAGCAGCCAAGATAGGGCGAATCAGCCCCAGCATTTT. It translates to CASSQDRANQPQHF.

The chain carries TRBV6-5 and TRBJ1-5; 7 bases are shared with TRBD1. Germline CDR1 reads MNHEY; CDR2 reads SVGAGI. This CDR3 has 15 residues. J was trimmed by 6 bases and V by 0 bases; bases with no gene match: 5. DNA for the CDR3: TGTGCCAGCAGTTACTCGGCAGGGGGTAGTCAGCCCCAGCATTTT. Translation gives CASSYSAGGSQPQHF.

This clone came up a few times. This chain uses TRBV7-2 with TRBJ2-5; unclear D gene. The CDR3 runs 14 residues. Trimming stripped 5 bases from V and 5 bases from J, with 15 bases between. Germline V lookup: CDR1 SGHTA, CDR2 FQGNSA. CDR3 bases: TGTGCCAGCAGCCCTGGTAGAAACAAGGAGACCCAGTACTTC. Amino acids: CASSPGRNKETQYF.

The CDR3 reads CASNPGTAVEPQHF. The CDR3 DNA reads as TGTGCCAGCAATCCTGGGACAGCCGTTGAGCCCCAGCATTTT. The chain couples TRBV28 to TRBJ1-5; 7 nucleotides align to TRBD1. The CDR3 is 14 amino acids. V shed 7 bases, J shed 8 bases, and the junction held 11 bases outside the gene matches. Germline values: CDR1 MDHEN, CDR2 SYDVKM.

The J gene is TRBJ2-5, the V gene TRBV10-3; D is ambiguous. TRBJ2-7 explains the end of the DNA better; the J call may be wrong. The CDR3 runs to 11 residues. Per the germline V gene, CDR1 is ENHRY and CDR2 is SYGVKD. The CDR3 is CAISGISEQYF. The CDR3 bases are TGTGCCATCAGTGGGATTTCCGAGCAGTACTTC.

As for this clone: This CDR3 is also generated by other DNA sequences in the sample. In DNA, the CDR3 is TGTGCCAGCAGGGGGTCCTACAATGAGCAGTTCTTC. It translates to CASRGSYNEQFF. The chain combines TRBV27 with TRBJ2-1; D is unresolved. Germline lookup yields CDR1 MNHEY and CDR2 SMNVEV (reference sequence). The CDR3 spans 12 residues. Trimming left V 6 bases short and J 1 base short, with 4 bases between.

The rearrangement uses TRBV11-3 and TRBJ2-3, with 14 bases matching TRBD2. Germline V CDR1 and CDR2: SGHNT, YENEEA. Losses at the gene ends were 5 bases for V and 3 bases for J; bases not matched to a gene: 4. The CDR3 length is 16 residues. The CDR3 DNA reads TGTGCCAGCAGCAACCGACTAGCGGGGGGGACAGATACGCAGTATTTT. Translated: CASSNRLAGGTDTQYF.

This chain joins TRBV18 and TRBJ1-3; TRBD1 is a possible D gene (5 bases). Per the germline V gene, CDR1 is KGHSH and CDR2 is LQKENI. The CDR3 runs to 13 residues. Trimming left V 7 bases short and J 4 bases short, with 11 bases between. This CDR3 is CASFTGQGNTIYF. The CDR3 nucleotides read TGTGCCAGCTTCACCGGACAAGGAAACACCATATATTTT.

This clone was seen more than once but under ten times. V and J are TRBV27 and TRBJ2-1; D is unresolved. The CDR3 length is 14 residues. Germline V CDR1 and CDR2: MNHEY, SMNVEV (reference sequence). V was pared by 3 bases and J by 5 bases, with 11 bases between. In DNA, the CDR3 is TGTGCCAGCAGTTTGTGGACGGACCACAATGAGCAGTTCTTC. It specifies CASSLWTDHNEQFF.